The clone carrying this T cell receptor (beta chain) occurred many times. There are 13 residues in the CDR3. Germline values: CDR1 SGHDT, CDR2 YYEEEE. The ends were cut back, 0 bases at V and 2 bases at J, with 5 bases in the middle. The data were obtained in a study of T-cell memory formation after mild COVID-19. One entry per CDR3 protein results from TCRdb running MiXCR on the 5' RACE reads. The sample yields fewer than 200,000 distinct CDR3 sequences, 10% to 15% seen once. This chain uses TRBV5-6 with TRBJ2-5, with D unclear. The source is a man aged 18-30 years who had mild COVID-19 (a few samples of this study predate the infection). Cell type and time point are not known. Sequenced sample: PBMCs or a T cell subset sorted from them (not recorded which). The CDR3 DNA reads TGTGCCAGCAGCTTGGGATTTCAAGAGACCCAGTACTTC. Translating it yields CASSLGFQETQYF.